The rows below give T cell receptor beta chains drawn from one sample of a study of cytomegalovirus exposure and HLA in healthy donors. The table came from immunoSEQ multiplex PCR; TCRdb's copy has only in-frame clones and leaves some out. The sample consists of approximately 82,000 clones, around 78% of them appearing once. The sequencing input was PBMCs. The receptors stem from a man in his forties or fifties in good health and CMV-seronegative. The CDR3 runs from the conserved cysteine through the conserved F or W.

V,CDR3
TRBV11-2,CASSLEAGGETQYF
TRBV9,CASSAQGFEETQYF
TRBV6-1,CASSEGPAGQRPEQYF
TRBV19,CASSIDRGQDNQPQHF
TRBV5-6,CASSLFSPREHTQYF
TRBV5-4,CASSRAGSGYGYTF
TRBV7-7,CASSSQGLATDTQYF
TRBV7-3,CASSLAGSSYNEQFF
TRBV5-1,CASSFVEGAVSGANVLTF
TRBV27,CASSLMGGAGNTIYF
TRBV9,CASSVDGTGVVTQYF
TRBV7-8,CASGTPLAGRYYEQYF
TRBV10-1,CASSESATPWNEQFF
TRBV4-1,CASSQGLHTQETQYF
TRBV7-2,CASSLGVSYEQYF
TRBV18,CASSPQRGRGGTEAFF
TRBV28,CASSSVGATNEKLFF